What follows are 16 T cell receptor beta chains derived from one specimen sequenced in a study of T-cell reconstitution after alpha-beta-depleted transplantation in children. Unique molecular identifiers were incorporated into the prepared TCRbeta library. TCRdb reprocessed the PCR reads with MiXCR, giving one entry per CDR3 protein. This sample has some 640,000 distinct CDR3 sequences, with 16% found just once. This material consisted of PBMCs from the stem cell graft donor, taken from the stem cell graft. The receptor set was obtained from a human donor who donated a stem cell graft to a child with acute myeloid leukemia.

In this sample, this clonotype turned up many times. The V call is TRBV20-1, the J call TRBJ2-5, with D perhaps matching TRBD1 or TRBD2 (5 bases each). CDR1 DFQATT and CDR2 SNEGSKA come from the germline V gene (reference sequence). CDR3 length equals 15 residues. Deletions cut 3 bases from V and 5 bases from J, with 19 bases between. CDR3 sequence reads: CSASSGKGWGETQYF. CDR3 nucleotides: TGCAGTGCTAGTTCCGGGAAGGGATGGGGGGAGACCCAGTACTTC.

This clonotype was recorded at least ten times. The rearrangement links TRBV4-2 to TRBJ1-3, with 7 bases aligning to TRBD1. The CDR3 has 16 amino acids. The junction had 10 bases not matched to a gene; V was cut back by 4 bases and J by 4 bases. In germline, CDR1 is LGHNA, CDR2 YNFKEQ. The CDR3 DNA follows: TGTGCCAGCAGCCCTCTCGACAGGGACTCCGGAAACACCATATATTTT. This sequence encodes CASSPLDRDSGNTIYF.

The chain uses TRBV5-1 and TRBJ1-5, with D unclear. CDR3 length: 16 amino acids. With 3 bases removed from V and 4 bases from J, the gap between germline ends came to 17 bases. The germline gives CDR1 SGHRS, CDR2 YFSETQ. The CDR3: CASSWAPSGPNQPQHF. The CDR3 region has the DNA TGCGCCAGCAGCTGGGCACCTTCGGGCCCTAATCAGCCCCAGCATTTT.

In the case of this clonotype: This may stem from a read error, because a much larger clone lies one nucleotide away. The chain carries TRBV20-1 and TRBJ1-4, with unresolved D. The CDR3 loop spans 12 amino acids. From germline, CDR1 is DFQATT and CDR2 SNEGSKA (reference sequence). V lost 1 base and J 8 bases, leaving 8 bases between the germline ends. As DNA, the CDR3 is TGCAGTGCTAGAGGGGTCGGGGAAAAACTGTTTTTT. Its protein is CSARGVGEKLFF.

Many counts were recorded for this clonotype. The V and J genes are TRBV20-1 and TRBJ2-3; D perhaps matches TRBD2 (5 bases). Germline V gene sequence: CDR1 DFQATT, CDR2 SNEGSKA (reference sequence). Deletions cut 7 bases from V and 5 bases from J, with 19 bases between. The CDR3 sequence is 14 residues long. CDR3 amino acids: CSGVLEVGGDTQYF. Written as DNA, the CDR3 is TGCAGTGGGGTACTGGAGGTTGGTGGAGATACGCAGTATTTT.

This sequence joins TRBV6-1 and TRBJ1-1, with TRBD1 matching over 7 bases. V was clipped by 2 bases and J by 6 bases; unmatched bases: 15. Germline CDR1 and CDR2: MNHNS and SASEGT. The CDR3 runs 17 residues. In DNA form, the CDR3 reads TGTGCCAGCAGTGAAACAGGGGCACACAATTGGGGCTCTGAAGCTTTCTTT. Its translation is CASSETGAHNWGSEAFF.

The sample holds a few counts of this clonotype. This rearrangement joins TRBV27 to TRBJ2-3; TRBD2 agrees at 7 bases. Germline V gene lookup returns CDR1 MNHEY and CDR2 SMNVEV (reference sequence). Germline trimming cut 3 bases from V and 0 bases from J; bases unmatched to any gene: 12. This CDR3 region has 18 residues. The CDR3 DNA is TGTGCCAGCAGTTTCTTGGCGGGGGATCAGACTAGCACAGATACGCAGTATTTT. It yields the protein CASSFLAGDQTSTDTQYF.

This clonotype has a count of ten or more. The chain joins TRBV5-4 to TRBJ1-2, with D hard to call. The length of the CDR3 is 16 residues. Trimming pared 2 bases from V and 6 bases from J, leaving 20 bases between. CDR1 is SGHNT, CDR2 YYREEE, per germline (reference sequence). CDR3: CASSLSRANIPNGYTF. Written as DNA, the CDR3 is TGTGCCAGCAGCTTAAGCCGGGCCAATATACCTAATGGCTACACCTTC.

This clonotype has a handful of counts. The chain couples TRBV29-1 to TRBJ2-1; 8 bases are a match to TRBD2. V gave up 5 bases and J gave up 4 bases; unmatched junction bases: 10. This CDR3 is built from 15 residues. Germline values: CDR1 SQVTM, CDR2 ANQGSEA. The CDR3 is CSVPMPLAGYNEQFF. The CDR3 DNA reads TGCAGCGTTCCCATGCCCCTAGCGGGTTACAATGAGCAGTTCTTC.

In this sample, this clonotype turned up once. This chain connects TRBV11-3 to TRBJ2-3; tentatively, D is TRBD2 (6 bases). CDR3 length equals 14 residues. Germline CDR1 is SGHNT and CDR2 is YENEEA. V lost 4 bases and J lost 8, with 16 bases in between. CDR3 coding DNA: TGTGCCAGCAGCTGGGGGATGGAGGAGGGTACGCAGTATTTT. This translates into CASSWGMEEGTQYF.

This CDR3 reads CASSRPFGQSEGSIGYTF. CDR3 nucleotides: TGTGCCAGCAGCCGCCCCTTCGGACAGAGTGAGGGCTCTATTGGCTACACCTTC. The chain joins TRBV9 to TRBJ1-2; a weak D match, TRBD1 (6 bases). Trimming stripped 4 bases from V and 7 bases from J, with 29 bases between. Germline V gene data show CDR1 as SGDLS and CDR2 as YYNGEE. The CDR3 has 18 residues.

This clonotype has just a few counts. The J gene is TRBJ1-5, the V gene TRBV12-3 or TRBV12-4; D gene unclear. Between the trimmed V and J ends, which lost 2 bases and 5 bases, there was a span of 13 bases. The CDR3 is made up of 15 amino acids. In DNA form, the CDR3 reads TGTGCCAGCAGTTTAAGGAGCCTAAAAGATCAGCCCCAGCATTTT. It is translated as CASSLRSLKDQPQHF.

This clonotype was counted only a few times. The DNA of the CDR3 is TGTGCCAGCAGTCCCACTAGCGGGGGGCGGGCCAAAAACATTCAGTACTTC. Translating it yields CASSPTSGGRAKNIQYF. This chain links TRBV12-3 or TRBV12-4 with TRBJ2-4; 12 bases map to TRBD2. Trimming took 5 bases from V and 1 from J; bases not matched to a gene: 6. The CDR3 spans 17 residues.

This rearrangement joins TRBV5-1 to TRBJ2-3; D not certain. The ends were cut back, 0 bases at V and 2 bases at J, with 7 bases in the middle. The length of the CDR3 is 14 residues. Germline V gives CDR1 SGHRS, CDR2 YFSETQ. The CDR3, as DNA: TGCGCCAGCAGCTTGGTTGACGCCACAGATACGCAGTATTTT. The encoded protein is CASSLVDATDTQYF.

This chain uses TRBV9 with TRBJ2-1; 12 bases fit TRBD2. V trimming: 3 bases; J trimming: 8 bases; junction bases outside the gene matches: 6. Germline CDR1 SGDLS, CDR2 YYNGEE. The CDR3 extends over 15 amino acids. The CDR3: CASSALLAGGDEQFF. The CDR3 DNA is TGTGCCAGCAGCGCGTTACTAGCGGGGGGCGATGAGCAGTTCTTC.

This clonotype was detected many times. The gene calls are TRBV20-1 and TRBJ2-3; D call uncertain. In germline, CDR1 is DFQATT, CDR2 SNEGSKA (reference sequence). The CDR3 is 13 residues long. V shed 3 bases and J shed 2 bases, with 9 bases lying between them. The CDR3 spells CSASGAYTDTQYF. Here the CDR3 DNA reads TGCAGTGCTAGTGGAGCCTACACAGATACGCAGTATTTT.